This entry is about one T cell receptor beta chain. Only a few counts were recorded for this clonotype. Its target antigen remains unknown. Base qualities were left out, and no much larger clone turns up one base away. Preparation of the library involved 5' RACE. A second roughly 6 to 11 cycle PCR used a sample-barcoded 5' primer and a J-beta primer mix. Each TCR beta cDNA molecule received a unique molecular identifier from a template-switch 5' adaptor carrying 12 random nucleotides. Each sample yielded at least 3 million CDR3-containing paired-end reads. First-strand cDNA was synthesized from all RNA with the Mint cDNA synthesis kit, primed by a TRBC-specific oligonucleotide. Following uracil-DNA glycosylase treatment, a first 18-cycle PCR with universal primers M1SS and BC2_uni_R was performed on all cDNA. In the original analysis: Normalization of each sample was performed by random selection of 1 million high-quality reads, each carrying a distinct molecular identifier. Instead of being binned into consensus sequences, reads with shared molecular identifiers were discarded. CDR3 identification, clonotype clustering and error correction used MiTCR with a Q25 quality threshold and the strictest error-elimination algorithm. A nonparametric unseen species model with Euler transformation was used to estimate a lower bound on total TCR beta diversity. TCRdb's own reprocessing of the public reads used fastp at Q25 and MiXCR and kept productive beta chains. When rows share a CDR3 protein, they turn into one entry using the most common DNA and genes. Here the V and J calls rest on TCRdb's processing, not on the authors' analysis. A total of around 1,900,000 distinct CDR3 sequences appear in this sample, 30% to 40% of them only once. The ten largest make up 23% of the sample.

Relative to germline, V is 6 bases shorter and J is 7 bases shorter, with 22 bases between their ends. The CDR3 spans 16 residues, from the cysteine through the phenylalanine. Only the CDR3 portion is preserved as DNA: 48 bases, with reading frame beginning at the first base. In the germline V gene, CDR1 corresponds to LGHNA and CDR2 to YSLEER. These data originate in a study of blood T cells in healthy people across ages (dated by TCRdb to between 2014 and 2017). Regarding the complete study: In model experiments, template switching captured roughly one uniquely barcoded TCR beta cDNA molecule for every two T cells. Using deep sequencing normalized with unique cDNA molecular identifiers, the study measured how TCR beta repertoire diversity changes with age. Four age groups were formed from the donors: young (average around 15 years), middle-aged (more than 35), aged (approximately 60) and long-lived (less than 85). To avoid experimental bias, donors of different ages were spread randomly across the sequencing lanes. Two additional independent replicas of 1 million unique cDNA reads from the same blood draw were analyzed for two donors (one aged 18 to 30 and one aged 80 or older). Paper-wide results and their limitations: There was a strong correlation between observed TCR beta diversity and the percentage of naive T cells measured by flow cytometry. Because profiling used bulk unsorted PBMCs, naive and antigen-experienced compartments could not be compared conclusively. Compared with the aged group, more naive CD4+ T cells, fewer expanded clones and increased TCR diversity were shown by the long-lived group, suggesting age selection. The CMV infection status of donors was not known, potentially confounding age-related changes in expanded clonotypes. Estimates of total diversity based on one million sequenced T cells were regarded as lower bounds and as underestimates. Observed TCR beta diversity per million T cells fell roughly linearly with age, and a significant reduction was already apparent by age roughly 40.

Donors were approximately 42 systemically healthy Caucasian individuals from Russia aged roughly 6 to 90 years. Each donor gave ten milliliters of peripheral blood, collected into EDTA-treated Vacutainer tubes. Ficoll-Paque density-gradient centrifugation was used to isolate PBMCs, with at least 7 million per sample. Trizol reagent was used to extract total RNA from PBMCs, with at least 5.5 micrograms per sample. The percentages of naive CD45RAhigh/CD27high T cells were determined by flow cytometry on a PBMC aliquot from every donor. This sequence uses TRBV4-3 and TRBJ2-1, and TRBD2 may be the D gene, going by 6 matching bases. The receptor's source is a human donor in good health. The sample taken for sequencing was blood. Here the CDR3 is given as CASSPSVGLLSNEQFF. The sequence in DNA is TGCGCCAGCAGTCCAAGTGTCGGACTACTATCAAATGAGCAGTTCTTC.